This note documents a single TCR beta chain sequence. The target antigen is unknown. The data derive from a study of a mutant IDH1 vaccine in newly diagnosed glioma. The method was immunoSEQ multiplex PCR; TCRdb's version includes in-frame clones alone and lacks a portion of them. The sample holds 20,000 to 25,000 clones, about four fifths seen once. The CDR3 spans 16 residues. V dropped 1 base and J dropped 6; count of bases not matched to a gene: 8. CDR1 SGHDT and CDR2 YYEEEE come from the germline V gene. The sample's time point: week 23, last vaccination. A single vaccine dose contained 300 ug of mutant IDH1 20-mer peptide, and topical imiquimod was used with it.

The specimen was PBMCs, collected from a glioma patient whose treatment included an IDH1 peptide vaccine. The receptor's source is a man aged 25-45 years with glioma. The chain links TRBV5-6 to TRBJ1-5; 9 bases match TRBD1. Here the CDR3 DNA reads TGTGCCAGCAGCTTGATGGGACAGGGATGGGGTCAGCCCCAGCATTTT. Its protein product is CASSLMGQGWGQPQHF. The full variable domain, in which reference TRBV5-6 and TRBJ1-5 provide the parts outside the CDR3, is DAGVTQSPTHLIKTRGQQVTLRCSPKSGHDTVSWYQQALGQGPQFIFQYYEEEERQRGNFPDRFSGHQFPNYSSELNVNALLLGDSALYLCASSLMGQGWGQPQHFGDGTRLSIL.